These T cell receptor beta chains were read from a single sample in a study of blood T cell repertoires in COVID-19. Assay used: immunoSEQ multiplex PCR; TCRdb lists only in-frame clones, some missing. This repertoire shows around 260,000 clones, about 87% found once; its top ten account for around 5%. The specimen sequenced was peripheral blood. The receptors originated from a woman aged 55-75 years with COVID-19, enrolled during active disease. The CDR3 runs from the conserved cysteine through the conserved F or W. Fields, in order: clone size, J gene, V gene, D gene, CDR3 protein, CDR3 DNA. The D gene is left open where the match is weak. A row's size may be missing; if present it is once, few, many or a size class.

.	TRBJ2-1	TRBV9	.	CASSVGGSAHHNEQFF	TGTGCCAGCAGCGTAGGAGGTAGCGCACACCACAATGAGCAGTTCTTC
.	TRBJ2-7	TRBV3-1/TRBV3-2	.	CASSQVPGTYEQYF	TGTGCCAGCAGCCAAGTTCCAGGGACCTACGAGCAGTACTTC
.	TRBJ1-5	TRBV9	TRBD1	CASSVTDRAFNQPQHF	TGTGCCAGCAGCGTGACCGACAGGGCCTTCAATCAGCCCCAGCATTTT
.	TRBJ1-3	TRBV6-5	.	CASSSGDSFRYTIYF	TGTGCCAGCAGTTCCGGGGACTCCTTTCGGTACACCATATATTTT
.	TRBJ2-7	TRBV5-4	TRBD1	CASSPDRSSYEQYF	TGTGCCAGCAGCCCGGACAGGAGCTCCTACGAGCAGTACTTC
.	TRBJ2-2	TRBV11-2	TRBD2	CASSLGTGLAANTGELFF	TGTGCCAGCAGCTTAGGGACGGGACTAGCGGCGAACACCGGGGAGCTGTTTTTT
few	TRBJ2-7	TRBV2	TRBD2	CASSEAGLAGGYF	TGTGCCAGCAGTGAGGCGGGACTAGCGGGAGGGTACTTC
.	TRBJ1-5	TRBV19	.	CASSTGDASNQPQHF	TGTGCCAGTAGTACAGGGGACGCGAGCAATCAGCCCCAGCATTTT
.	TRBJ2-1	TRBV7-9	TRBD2	CASSQPPGGLAGDNEQFF	TGTGCCAGCAGCCAGCCGCCGGGGGGGCTAGCGGGAGACAATGAGCAGTTCTTC
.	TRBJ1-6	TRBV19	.	CASSTRQEDNSPLHF	TGTGCCAGTAGCACCCGACAGGAAGATAATTCACCCCTCCACTTT
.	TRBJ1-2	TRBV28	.	CASSGTGYGYGYTF	TGTGCCAGCAGTGGAACAGGGTACGGCTATGGCTACACCTTC
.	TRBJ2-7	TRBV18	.	CASSPAARTYEQYF	TGTGCCAGCTCCCCAGCAGCGCGAACCTACGAGCAGTACTTC
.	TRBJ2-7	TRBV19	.	CASSITGRDPYEQYF	TGTGCCAGTAGTATAACCGGGAGAGATCCCTACGAGCAGTACTTC
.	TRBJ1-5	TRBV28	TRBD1	CASQSTGGLYSNQPQHF	TGTGCCAGCCAATCGACAGGGGGCCTCTATAGCAATCAGCCCCAGCATTTT
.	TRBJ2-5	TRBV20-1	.	CSAGGQGQETQYF	TGCAGTGCTGGTGGGCAGGGGCAAGAGACCCAGTACTTC
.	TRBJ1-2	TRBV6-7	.	CAGGGSHYGYTF	TGTGCCGGGGGGGGGTCCCACTATGGCTACACCTTC
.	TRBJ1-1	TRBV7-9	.	CASSRYDRKNTEAFF	TGTGCCAGCAGCCGTTACGACAGGAAGAACACTGAAGCTTTCTTT
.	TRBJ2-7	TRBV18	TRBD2	CASSPVSGRVRYEQYF	TGTGCCAGCTCACCAGTAAGCGGGAGGGTCCGCTACGAGCAGTACTTC
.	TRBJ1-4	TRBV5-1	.	CASSGREGEKLFF	TGCGCCAGCAGCGGGCGAGAAGGCGAAAAACTGTTTTTT
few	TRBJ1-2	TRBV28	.	CASSLAGRGTYGYTF	TGTGCCAGCAGTTTGGCAGGGCGGGGAACCTATGGCTACACCTTC
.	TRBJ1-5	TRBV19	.	CASSIESTHYSQHF	TGTGCCAGTAGTATAGAGTCGACACATTACTCCCAGCATTTT
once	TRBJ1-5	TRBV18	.	CASSYDRSNQPQHF	TGTGCCAGCTCGTACGACAGGAGCAATCAGCCCCAGCATTTT
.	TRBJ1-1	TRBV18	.	CASSPPSGWNTEAFF	TGTGCCAGCTCACCACCATCAGGGTGGAACACTGAAGCTTTCTTT
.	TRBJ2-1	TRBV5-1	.	CASSLDRVGDEQFF	TGCGCCAGCAGCTTGGACAGGGTGGGAGATGAGCAGTTCTTC
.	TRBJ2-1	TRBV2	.	CASRRQPISGEQFF	TGTGCCAGCAGGCGCCAACCGATATCGGGTGAGCAGTTCTTC
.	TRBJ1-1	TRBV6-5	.	CASSYSRNTEAFF	TGTGCCAGCAGTTACTCGCGAAACACTGAAGCTTTCTTT
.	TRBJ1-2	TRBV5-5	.	CASSFSRQPQVFGAGYTF	TGTGCCAGCAGCTTTTCTCGACAGCCTCAGGTCTTCGGTGCTGGCTACACCTTC
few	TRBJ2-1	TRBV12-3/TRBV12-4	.	CASSFLRNEQFF	TGTGCCAGCAGTTTTTTGAGGAATGAGCAGTTCTTC